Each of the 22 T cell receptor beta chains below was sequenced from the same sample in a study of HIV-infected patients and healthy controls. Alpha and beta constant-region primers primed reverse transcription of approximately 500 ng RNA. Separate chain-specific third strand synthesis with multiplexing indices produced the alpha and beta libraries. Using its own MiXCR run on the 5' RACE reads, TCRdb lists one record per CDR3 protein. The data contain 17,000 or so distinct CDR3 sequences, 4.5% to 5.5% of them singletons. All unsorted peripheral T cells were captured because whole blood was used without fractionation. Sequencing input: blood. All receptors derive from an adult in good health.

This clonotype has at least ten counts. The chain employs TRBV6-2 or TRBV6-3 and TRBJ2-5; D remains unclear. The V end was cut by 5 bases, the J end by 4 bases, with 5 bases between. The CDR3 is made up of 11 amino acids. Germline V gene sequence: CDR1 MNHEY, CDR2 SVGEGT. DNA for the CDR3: TGTGCCAGCAGTCGCGGAGAGACCCAGTACTTC. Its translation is CASSRGETQYF.

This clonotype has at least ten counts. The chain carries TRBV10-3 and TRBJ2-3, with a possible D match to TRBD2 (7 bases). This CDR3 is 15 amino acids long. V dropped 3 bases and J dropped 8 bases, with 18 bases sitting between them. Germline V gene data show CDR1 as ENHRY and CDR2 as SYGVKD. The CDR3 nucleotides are TGTGCCATCAGTGATCCCCTACCGGGGGGCGTTACGCAGTATTTT. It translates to CAISDPLPGGVTQYF.

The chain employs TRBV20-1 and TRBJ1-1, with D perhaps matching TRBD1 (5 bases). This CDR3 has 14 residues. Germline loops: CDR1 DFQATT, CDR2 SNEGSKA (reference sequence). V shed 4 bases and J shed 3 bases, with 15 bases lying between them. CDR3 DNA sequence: TGCAGTGCTACCCGAATCTTGGGGGACACTGAAGCTTTCTTT. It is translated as CSATRILGDTEAFF.

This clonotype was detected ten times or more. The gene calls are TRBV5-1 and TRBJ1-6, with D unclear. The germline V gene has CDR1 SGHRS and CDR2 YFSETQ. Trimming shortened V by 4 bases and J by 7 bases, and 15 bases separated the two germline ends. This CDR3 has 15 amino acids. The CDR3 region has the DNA TGCGCCAGCAGCCACAACCCAACAGAGAATTCACCCCTCCACTTT. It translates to CASSHNPTENSPLHF. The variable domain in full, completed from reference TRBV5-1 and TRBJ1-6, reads KAGVTQTPRYLIKTRGQQVTLSCSPISGHRSVSWYQQTPGQGLQFLFEYFSETQRNKGNFPGRFSGRQFSNSRSEMNVSTLELGDSALYLCASSHNPTENSPLHFGNGTRLTVT.

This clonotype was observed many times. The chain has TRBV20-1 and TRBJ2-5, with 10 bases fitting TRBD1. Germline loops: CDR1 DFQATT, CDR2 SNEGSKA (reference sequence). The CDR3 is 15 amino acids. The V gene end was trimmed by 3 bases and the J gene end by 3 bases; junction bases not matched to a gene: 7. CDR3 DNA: TGCAGTGCTAGGCGCCCGGGACAGGGGAAAGAGACCCAGTACTTC. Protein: CSARRPGQGKETQYF.

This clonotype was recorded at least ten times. The CDR3 protein is CASSFWEGERSSYEQYF. The CDR3 DNA sequence: TGTGCCAGCAGCTTCTGGGAAGGGGAACGCTCGTCCTACGAGCAGTACTTC. The V and J genes are TRBV7-9 and TRBJ2-7, with D tentatively TRBD1 (5 bases). From germline, CDR1 is SEHNR and CDR2 FQNEAQ (reference sequence). The V end was cut by 3 bases, the J end by 1 base, with 19 bases between. The CDR3 is 17 residues long. The full variable domain, completed using reference TRBV7-9 and TRBJ2-7, is DTGVSQNPRHKITKRGQNVTFRCDPISEHNRLYWYRQTLGQGPEFLTYFQNEAQLEKSRLLSDRFSAERPKGSFSTLEIQRTEQGDSAMYLCASSFWEGERSSYEQYFGPGTRLTVT.

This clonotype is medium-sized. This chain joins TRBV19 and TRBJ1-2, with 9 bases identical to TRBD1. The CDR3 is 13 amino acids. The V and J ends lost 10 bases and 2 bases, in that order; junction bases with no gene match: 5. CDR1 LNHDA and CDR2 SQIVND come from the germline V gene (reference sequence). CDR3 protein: CATDRGGNYGYTF. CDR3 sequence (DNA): TGTGCCACCGACAGGGGGGGAAACTATGGCTACACCTTC.

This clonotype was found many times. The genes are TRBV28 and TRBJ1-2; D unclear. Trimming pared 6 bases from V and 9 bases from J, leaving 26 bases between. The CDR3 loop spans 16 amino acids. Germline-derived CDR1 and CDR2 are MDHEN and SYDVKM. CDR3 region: CASSLRVRQPPGSYTF. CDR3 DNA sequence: TGTGCCAGCAGCCTCCGCGTCCGCCAGCCCCCGGGCAGCTACACCTTC.

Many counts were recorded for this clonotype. The CDR3 DNA follows: TGTGCCAGCAGTTGGTTCCGTAGGACTGAAGCTTTCTTT. It encodes CASSWFRRTEAFF. This chain links TRBV28 with TRBJ1-1; no clear D gene. The CDR3 spans 13 residues. CDR1 and CDR2 from the germline V gene are MDHEN and SYDVKM. The V end lost 4 bases, the J end lost 5 bases, and 11 bases lay between the germline ends.

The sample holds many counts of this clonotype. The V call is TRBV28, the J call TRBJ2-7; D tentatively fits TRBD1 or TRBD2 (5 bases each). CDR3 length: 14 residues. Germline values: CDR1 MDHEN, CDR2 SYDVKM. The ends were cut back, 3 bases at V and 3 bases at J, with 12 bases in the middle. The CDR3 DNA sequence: TGTGCCAGCAGTTTGAGGGGCAAGGGCTACGAGCAGTACTTC. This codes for CASSLRGKGYEQYF. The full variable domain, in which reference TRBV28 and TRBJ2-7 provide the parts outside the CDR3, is DVKVTQSSRYLVKRTGEKVFLECVQDMDHENMFWYRQDPGLGLRLIYFSYDVKMKEKGDIPEGYSVSREKKERFSLILESASTNQTSMYLCASSLRGKGYEQYFGPGTRLTVT.

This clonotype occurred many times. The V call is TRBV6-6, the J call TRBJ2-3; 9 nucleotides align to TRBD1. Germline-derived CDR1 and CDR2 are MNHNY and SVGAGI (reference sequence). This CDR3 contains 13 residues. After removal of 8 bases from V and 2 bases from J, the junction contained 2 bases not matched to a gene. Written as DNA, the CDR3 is TGTGCCAGCGGACAGGGGTTCACAGATACGCAGTATTTT. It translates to CASGQGFTDTQYF.

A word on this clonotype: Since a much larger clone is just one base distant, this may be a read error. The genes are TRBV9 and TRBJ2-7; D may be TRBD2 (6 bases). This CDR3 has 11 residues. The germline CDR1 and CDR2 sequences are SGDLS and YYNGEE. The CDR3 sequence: CAGSVAQGLSF. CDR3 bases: TGTGCCGGCAGCGTAGCTCAGGGACTCTCCTTC. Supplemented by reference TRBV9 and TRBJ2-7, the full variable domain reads DSGVTQTPKHLITATGQRVTLRCSPRSGDLSVYWYQQSLDQGLQFLIQYYNGEERAKGNILERFSAQQFPDLHSELNLSSLELGDSALYFCAGSVAQGLSFGPGTRLTVT.

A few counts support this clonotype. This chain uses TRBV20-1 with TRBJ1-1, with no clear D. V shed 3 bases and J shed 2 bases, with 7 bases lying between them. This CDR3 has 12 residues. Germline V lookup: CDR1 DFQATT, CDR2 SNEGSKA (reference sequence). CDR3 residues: CSASVDNTEAFF. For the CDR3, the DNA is TGCAGTGCTAGTGTAGATAACACTGAAGCTTTCTTT.

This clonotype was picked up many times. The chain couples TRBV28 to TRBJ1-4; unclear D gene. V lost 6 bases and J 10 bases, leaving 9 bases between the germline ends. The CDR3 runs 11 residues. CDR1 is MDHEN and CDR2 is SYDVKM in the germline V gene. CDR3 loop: CASSPAGKLFF. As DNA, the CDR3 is TGTGCCAGCAGCCCAGCTGGAAAACTGTTTTTT.

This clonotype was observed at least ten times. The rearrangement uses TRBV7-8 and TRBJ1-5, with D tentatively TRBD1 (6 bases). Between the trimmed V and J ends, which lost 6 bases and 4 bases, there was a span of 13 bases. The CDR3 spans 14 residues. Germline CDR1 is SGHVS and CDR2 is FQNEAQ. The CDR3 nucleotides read TGTGCCAGCAGTCCGACAGGCCAAAATCAGCCCCAGCATTTT. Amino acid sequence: CASSPTGQNQPQHF.

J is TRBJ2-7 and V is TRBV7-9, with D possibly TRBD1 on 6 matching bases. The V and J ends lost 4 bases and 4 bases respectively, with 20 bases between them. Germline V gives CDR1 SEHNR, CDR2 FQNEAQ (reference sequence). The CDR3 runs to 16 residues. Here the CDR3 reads CASSSGQPPTPYEQYF. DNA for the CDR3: TGTGCCAGCAGCTCCGGACAGCCTCCAACCCCGTACGAGCAGTACTTC. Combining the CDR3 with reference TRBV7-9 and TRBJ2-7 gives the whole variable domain DTGVSQNPRHKITKRGQNVTFRCDPISEHNRLYWYRQTLGQGPEFLTYFQNEAQLEKSRLLSDRFSAERPKGSFSTLEIQRTEQGDSAMYLCASSSGQPPTPYEQYFGPGTRLTVT.

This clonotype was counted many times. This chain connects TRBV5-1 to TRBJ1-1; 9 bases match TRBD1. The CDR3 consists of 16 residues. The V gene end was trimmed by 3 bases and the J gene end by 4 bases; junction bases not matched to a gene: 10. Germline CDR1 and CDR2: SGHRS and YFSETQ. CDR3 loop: CASSSADRGWSTEAFF. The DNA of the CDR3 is TGCGCCAGCAGCTCGGCGGACAGGGGATGGAGCACTGAAGCTTTCTTT.

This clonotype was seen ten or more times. The CDR3: CASSLIWTSDQETQYF. DNA for the CDR3: TGTGCCAGCAGTTTAATTTGGACTAGCGACCAAGAGACCCAGTACTTC. This chain uses TRBV28 with TRBJ2-5; 9 positions agree with TRBD2. The CDR3 runs to 16 residues. V shed 2 bases, J shed 0 bases, and the junction held 4 bases outside the gene matches. Germline assignment: CDR1 MDHEN and CDR2 SYDVKM. Supplemented by reference TRBV28 and TRBJ2-5, the full variable domain reads DVKVTQSSRYLVKRTGEKVFLECVQDMDHENMFWYRQDPGLGLRLIYFSYDVKMKEKGDIPEGYSVSREKKERFSLILESASTNQTSMYLCASSLIWTSDQETQYFGPGTRLLVL.

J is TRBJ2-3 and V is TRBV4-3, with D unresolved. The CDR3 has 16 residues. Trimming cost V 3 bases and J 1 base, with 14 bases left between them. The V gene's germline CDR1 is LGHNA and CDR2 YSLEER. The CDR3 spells CASSHSSATRTDTQYF. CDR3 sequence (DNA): TGCGCCAGCAGCCATTCCTCGGCGACTCGCACAGATACGCAGTATTTT.

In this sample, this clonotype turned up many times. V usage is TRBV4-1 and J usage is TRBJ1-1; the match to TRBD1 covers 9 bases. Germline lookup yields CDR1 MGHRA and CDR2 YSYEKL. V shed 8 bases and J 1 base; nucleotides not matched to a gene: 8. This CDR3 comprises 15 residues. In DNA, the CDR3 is TGCGCCAGCGAGGGACAGGGAAGGGAGAACACTGAAGCTTTCTTT. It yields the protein CASEGQGRENTEAFF.

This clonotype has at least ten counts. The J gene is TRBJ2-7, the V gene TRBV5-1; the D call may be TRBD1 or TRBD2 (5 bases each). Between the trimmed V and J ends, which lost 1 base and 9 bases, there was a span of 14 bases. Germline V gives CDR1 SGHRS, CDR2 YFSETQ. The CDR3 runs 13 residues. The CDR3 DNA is TGCGCCAGCAGCTTGTCTTGGGACGGAGGGCAGTACTTC. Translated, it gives CASSLSWDGGQYF.

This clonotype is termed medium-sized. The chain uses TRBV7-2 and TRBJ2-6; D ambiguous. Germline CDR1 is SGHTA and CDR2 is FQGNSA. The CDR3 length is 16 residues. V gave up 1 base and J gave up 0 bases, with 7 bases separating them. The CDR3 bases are TGTGCCAGCAGCTTAGAAGGGTCCTCTGGGGCCAACGTCCTGACTTTC. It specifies CASSLEGSSGANVLTF.